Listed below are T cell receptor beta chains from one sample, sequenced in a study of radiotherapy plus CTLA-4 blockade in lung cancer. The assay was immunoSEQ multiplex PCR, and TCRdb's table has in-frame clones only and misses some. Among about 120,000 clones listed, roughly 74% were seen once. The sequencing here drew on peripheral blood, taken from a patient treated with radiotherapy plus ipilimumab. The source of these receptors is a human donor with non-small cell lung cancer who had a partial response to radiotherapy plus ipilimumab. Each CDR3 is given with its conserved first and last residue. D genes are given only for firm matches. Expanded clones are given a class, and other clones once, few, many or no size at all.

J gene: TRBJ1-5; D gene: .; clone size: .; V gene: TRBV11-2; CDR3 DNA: TGTGCCAGCAGCTTAATGGGCGTTAATCAGCCCCAGCATTTT; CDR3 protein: CASSLMGVNQPQHF
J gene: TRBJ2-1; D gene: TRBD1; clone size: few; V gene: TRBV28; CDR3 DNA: TGTGCCAGCAGACTAGGGGGCGCAGCGTTTGAGCAGTTCTTC; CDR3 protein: CASRLGGAAFEQFF
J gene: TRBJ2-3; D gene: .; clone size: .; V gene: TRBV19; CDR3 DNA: TGTGCCAGTAGTGGCCTAAGCGGGCAGGTAGAACAGGATACGCAGTATTTT; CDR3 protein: CASSGLSGQVEQDTQYF
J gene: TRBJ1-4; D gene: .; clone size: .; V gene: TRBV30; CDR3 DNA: TGTGCCTGGAGCTGGGGAGATGAAAAACTGTTTTTT; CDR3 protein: CAWSWGDEKLFF
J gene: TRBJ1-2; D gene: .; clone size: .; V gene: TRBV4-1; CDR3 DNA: TGCGCCAGCCGCCAGACAAACTTTCTCACAGAATATGGCTACACCTTC; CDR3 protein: CASRQTNFLTEYGYTF
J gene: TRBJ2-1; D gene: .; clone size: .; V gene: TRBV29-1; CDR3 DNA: TGCAGCGTTGCACCCCGGACTGGCTACAATGAGCAGTTCTTC; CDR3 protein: CSVAPRTGYNEQFF
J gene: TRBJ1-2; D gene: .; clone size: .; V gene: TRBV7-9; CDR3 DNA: TGTGCCAGCAGCTTACAAAACAGGGACTATGGCTACACCTTC; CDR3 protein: CASSLQNRDYGYTF
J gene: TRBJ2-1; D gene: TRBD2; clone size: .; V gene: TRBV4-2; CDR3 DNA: TGTGCCAGCAGCCCCCGCCAGGGAGGTTCCGGGGGGTACGAGCAGTTCTTC; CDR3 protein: CASSPRQGGSGGYEQFF
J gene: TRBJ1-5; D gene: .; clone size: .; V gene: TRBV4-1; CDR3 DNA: TGCGCCAGCAGCCCGGTTTATCAGGGCGATCAGCCCCAGCATTTT; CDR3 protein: CASSPVYQGDQPQHF
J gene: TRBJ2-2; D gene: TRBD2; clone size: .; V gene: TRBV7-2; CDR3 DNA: TGTGCCAGCAGCTTTCTAGCGGGAGGCGCCGGGGAGCTGTTTTTT; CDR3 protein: CASSFLAGGAGELFF
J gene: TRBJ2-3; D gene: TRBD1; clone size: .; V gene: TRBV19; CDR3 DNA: TGTGCCAGCCGGACAGGGGCAGATACGCAGTATTTT; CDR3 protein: CASRTGADTQYF
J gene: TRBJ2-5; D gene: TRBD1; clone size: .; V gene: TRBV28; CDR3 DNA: TGTGCCAGCAGCTTTCCGCTTAACAGGGGACGAGAGACCCAGTACTTC; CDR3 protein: CASSFPLNRGRETQYF
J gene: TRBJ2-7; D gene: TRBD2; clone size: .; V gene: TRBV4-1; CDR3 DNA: TGTGCCAGCAGCCAGTCGGGGGGGGAGGAGCAGTACTTC; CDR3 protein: CASSQSGGEEQYF
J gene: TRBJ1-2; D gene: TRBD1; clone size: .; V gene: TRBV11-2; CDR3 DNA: TGTGCCAGCAGCTTTAGGTCGACAGGGGGCATCAACTATGGCTACACCTTC; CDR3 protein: CASSFRSTGGINYGYTF
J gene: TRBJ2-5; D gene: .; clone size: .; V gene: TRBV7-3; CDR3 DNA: TGTGCCAGCAGCTTCGGAGCGGGAGAGACCCAGTACTTC; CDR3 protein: CASSFGAGETQYF
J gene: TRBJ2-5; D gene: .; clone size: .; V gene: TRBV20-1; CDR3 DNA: TGCAGTGCAGTTCGTGGCGAGACCCAGTACTTC; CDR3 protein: CSAVRGETQYF
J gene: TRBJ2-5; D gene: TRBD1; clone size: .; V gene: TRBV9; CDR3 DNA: TGTGCCAGCAGCGTAGGTGGACAGGGGTTACGGGAGACCCAGTACTTC; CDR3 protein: CASSVGGQGLRETQYF
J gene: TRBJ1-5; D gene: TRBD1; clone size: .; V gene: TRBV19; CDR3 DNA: TGTGCCACCAAACGGACAGGGGGCCAAATTTATAGCAATCAGCCCCAGCATTTT; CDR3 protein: CATKRTGGQIYSNQPQHF
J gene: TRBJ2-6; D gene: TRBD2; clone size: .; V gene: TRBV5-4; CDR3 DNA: TGTGCCAGCAGCTCCATAGCGGGAGTGAGATCTGGGGCCAACGTCCTGACTTTC; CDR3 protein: CASSSIAGVRSGANVLTF
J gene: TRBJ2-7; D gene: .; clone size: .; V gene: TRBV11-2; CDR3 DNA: TGTGCCAGCAGCTCCAGCTACGAGCAGTACTTC; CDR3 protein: CASSSSYEQYF
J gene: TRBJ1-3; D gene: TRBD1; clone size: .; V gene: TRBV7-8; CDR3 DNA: TGTGCCAGCAGTACAGGGGAAGGAAACACCATATATTTT; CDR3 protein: CASSTGEGNTIYF
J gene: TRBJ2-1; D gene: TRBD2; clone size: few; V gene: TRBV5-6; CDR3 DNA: TGTGCCAGCAGCGACCGGACTAGCTTAAATTACAATGAGCAGTTCTTC; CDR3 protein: CASSDRTSLNYNEQFF
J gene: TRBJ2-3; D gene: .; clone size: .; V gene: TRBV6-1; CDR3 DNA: TGTGCCAGCAGGGCTAGCGCAGGTGTTGATACGCAGTATTTT; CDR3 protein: CASRASAGVDTQYF
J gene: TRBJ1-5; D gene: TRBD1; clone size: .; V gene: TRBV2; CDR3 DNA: TGTGCCAGCAGTGCACAGGGGAGCAATCAGCCCCAGCATTTT; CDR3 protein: CASSAQGSNQPQHF
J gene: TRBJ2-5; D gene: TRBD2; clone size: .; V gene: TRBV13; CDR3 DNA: TGTGCCAGCAGCTTACGGCTAGCGGGAGAGATAGAGACCCAGTACTTC; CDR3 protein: CASSLRLAGEIETQYF
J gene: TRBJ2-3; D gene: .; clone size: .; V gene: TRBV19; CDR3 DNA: TGTGCCACCTCATCCGGGACAATCATTTCAGATACGCAGTATTTT; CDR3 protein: CATSSGTIISDTQYF
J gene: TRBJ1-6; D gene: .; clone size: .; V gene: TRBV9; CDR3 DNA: TGTGCCAGCAGCGAGAGTAACTCCTATAATTCACCCCTCCACTTT; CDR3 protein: CASSESNSYNSPLHF
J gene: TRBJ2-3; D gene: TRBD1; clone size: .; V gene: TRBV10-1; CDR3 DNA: TGCGCCAGCAGTGCGTGGACAGGGGGCACAGATACGCAGTATTTT; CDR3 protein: CASSAWTGGTDTQYF
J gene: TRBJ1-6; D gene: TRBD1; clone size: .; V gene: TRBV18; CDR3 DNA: TGTGCCAGCTCACCAAGAACAGGGGATAATTCACCCCTCCACTTT; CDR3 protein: CASSPRTGDNSPLHF
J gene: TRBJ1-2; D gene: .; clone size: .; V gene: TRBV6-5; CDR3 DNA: TGTGCCAGCCTAACCCCCGGGACAAACTATGGCTACACCTTC; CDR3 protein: CASLTPGTNYGYTF
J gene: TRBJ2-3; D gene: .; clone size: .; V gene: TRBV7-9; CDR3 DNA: TGTGCCAGCAGCTTTCCTTTCCAGGATTACACAGATACGCAGTATTTT; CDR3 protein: CASSFPFQDYTDTQYF
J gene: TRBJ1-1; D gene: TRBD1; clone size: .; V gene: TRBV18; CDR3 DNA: TGTGCCAGCTTCAAAGGGGACAGGGGCACTGAAGCTTTCTTT; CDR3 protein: CASFKGDRGTEAFF
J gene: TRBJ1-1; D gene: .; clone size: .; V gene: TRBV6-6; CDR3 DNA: TGTGCCAGCAGTCCACCAGGGCGGATGAACACTGAAGCTTTCTTT; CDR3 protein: CASSPPGRMNTEAFF
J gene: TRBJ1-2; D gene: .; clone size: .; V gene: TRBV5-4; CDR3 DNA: TGTGCCAGCAGCCTGATGGCAGGGGACCACTATGGCTACACCTTC; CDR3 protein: CASSLMAGDHYGYTF
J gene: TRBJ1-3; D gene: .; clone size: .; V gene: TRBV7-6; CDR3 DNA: TGTGCCAGCAGCTTAGTCCCACCCCGGGGGACCCGCTCTGGAAACACCATATATTTT; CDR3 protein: CASSLVPPRGTRSGNTIYF
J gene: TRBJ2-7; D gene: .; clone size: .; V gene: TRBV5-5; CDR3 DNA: TGTGCCAGCAGCTCCCTCCGACAGTATTCCTACGAGCAGTACTTC; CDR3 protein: CASSSLRQYSYEQYF
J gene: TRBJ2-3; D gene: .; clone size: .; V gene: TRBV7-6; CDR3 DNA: TGTGCCAGCAGCTTAGGCGGCACAGATACGCAGTATTTT; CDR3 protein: CASSLGGTDTQYF
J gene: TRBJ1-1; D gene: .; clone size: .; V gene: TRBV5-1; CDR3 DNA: TGCGCCAGCAGTCCCCCGGCGACAGATCCTAACACTGAAGCTTTCTTT; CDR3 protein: CASSPPATDPNTEAFF
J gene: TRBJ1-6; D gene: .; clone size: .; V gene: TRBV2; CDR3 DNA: TGTGCCAGCCAGAGGTCCTATAATTCACCCCTCCACTTT; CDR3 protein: CASQRSYNSPLHF
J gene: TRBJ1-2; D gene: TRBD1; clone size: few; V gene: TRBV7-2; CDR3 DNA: TGTGCCAGCAGCTCCTTGGGACAGGGTAAAATCGGTGGCTACACCTTC; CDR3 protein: CASSSLGQGKIGGYTF
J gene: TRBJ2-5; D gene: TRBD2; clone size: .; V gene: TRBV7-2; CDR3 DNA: TGTGCCAGCAGCCGAACTAGCGTCCAAGAGACCCAGTACTTC; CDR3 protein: CASSRTSVQETQYF
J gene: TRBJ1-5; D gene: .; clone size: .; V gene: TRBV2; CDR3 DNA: TGTGCCAGCAGTGAATCCGGGATTGGGAATCAGCCCCAGCATTTT; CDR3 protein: CASSESGIGNQPQHF
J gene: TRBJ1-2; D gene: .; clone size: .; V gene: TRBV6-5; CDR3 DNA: TGTGCCAGCAGTTACTCGATTTTCCCCACGAGTGATGGCTACACCTTC; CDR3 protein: CASSYSIFPTSDGYTF
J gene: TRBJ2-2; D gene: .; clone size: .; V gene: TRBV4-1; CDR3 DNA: TGCGCCAGCAGCCAAGGCTCCACGGCGGCGGCCGGGGAGCTGTTTTTT; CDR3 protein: CASSQGSTAAAGELFF
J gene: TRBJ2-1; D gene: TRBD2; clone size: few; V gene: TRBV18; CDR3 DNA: TGTGCCAGCCGGAAAGCGGGAGGTGTTGAAAATGAGCAGTTCTTC; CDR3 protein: CASRKAGGVENEQFF
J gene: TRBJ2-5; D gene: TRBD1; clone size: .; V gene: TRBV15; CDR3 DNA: TGTGCCACCAGTAAGGAGCAGGGGGCTGGGGAGACCCAGTACTTC; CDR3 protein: CATSKEQGAGETQYF
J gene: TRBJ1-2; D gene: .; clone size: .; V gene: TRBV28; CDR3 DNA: TGTGCCAGCAGTTTAGACGGGTACGGGGGCTACACCTTC; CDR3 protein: CASSLDGYGGYTF
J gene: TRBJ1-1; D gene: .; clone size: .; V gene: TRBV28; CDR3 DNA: TGTGCCAGCAGTTCGGGGGGGCTTGACACTGAAGCTTTCTTT; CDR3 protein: CASSSGGLDTEAFF
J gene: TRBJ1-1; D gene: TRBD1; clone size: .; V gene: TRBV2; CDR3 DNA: TGTGCCAGCAGCGAACAGGGGGGCCTAACTGAAGCTTTCTTT; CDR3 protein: CASSEQGGLTEAFF
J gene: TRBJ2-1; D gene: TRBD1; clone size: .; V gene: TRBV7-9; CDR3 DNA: TGTGCCAGCAGCCCGACAGGGGGAAATGAGCAGTTCTTC; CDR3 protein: CASSPTGGNEQFF
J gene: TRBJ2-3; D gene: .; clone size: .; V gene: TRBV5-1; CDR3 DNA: TGCGCCAGCAGCTTGGCCTGGACAGCTACAGATACGCAGTATTTT; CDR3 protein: CASSLAWTATDTQYF